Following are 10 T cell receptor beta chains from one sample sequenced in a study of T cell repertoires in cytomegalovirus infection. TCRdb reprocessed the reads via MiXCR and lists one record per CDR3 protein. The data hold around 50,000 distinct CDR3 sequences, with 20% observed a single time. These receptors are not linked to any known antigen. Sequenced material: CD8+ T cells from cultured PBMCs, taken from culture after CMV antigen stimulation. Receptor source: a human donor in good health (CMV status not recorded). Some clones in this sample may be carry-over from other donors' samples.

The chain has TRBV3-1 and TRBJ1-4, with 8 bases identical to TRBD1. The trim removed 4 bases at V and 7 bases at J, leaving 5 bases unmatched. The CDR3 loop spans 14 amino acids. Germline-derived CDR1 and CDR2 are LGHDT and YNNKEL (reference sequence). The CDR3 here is CASSPGQGVEKLFF. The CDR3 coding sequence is TGTGCCAGCAGCCCCGGACAGGGTGTTGAAAAACTGTTTTTT.

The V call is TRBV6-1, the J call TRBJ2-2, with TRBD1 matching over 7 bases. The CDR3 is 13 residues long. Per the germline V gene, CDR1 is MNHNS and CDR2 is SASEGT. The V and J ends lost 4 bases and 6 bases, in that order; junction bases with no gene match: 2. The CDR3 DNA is TGTGCCAGCAGTGCAACAGGGGCCGGGGAGCTGTTTTTT. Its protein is CASSATGAGELFF.

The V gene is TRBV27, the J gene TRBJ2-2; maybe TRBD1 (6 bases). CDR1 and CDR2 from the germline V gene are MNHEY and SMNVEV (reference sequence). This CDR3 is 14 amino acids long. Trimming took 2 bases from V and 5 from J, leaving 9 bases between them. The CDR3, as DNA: TGTGCCAGCAGTTTAGGGACAAGAACCGGGGAGCTGTTTTTT. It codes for CASSLGTRTGELFF.

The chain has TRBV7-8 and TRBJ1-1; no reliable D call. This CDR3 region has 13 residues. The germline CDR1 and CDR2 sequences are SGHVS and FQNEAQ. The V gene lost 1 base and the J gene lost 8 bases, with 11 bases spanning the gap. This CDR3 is CASSLVTGREAFF. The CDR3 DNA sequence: TGTGCCAGCAGCTTAGTAACCGGAAGGGAAGCTTTCTTT.

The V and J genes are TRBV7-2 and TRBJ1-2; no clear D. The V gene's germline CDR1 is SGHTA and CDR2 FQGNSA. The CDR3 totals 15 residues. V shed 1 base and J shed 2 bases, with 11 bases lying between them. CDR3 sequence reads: CASSLGPGGNYGYTF. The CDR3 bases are TGTGCCAGCAGCTTAGGTCCGGGTGGGAACTATGGCTACACCTTC. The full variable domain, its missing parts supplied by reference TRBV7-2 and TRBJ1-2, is GAGVSQSPSNKVTEKGKDVELRCDPISGHTALYWYRQSLGQGLEFLIYFQGNSAPDKSGLPSDRFSAERTGGSVSTLTIQRTQQEDSAVYLCASSLGPGGNYGYTFGSGTRLTVV.

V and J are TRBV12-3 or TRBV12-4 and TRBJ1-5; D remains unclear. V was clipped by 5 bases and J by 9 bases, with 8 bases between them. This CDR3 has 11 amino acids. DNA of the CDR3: TGTGCCAGCAGTGATTCGGGGCCCCAGCATTTT. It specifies CASSDSGPQHF.

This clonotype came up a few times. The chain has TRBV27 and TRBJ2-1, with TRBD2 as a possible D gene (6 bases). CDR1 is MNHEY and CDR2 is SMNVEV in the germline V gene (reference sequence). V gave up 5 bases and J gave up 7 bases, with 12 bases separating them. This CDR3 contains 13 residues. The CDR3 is CASSRDSWNEQFF. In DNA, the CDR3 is TGTGCCAGCAGTCGGGACTCGTGGAATGAGCAGTTCTTC.

CDR3 loop: CASSLERWTGELFF. CDR3 bases: TGTGCCAGCAGCTTAGAACGGTGGACCGGGGAGCTGTTTTTT. The V and J genes are TRBV7-9 and TRBJ2-2; D is undetermined. CDR3 length: 14 amino acids. From germline, CDR1 is SEHNR and CDR2 FQNEAQ (reference sequence). The V end lost 1 base, the J end lost 5 bases, and 8 bases lay between the germline ends.

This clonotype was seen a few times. The CDR3 loop reads CASSLGLGNQPQHF. The CDR3, as DNA: TGTGCCAGCAGCTTAGGGCTGGGTAATCAGCCCCAGCATTTT. The chain joins TRBV5-6 to TRBJ1-5; D gene uncertain. Germline V gene lookup returns CDR1 SGHDT and CDR2 YYEEEE. V was shortened by 2 bases and J by 4 bases, with 10 bases between the two germline ends. The CDR3 totals 14 residues.

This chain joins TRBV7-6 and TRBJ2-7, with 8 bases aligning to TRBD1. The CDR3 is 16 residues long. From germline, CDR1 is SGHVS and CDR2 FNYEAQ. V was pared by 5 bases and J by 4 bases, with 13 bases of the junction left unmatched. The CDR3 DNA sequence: TGTGCCAGCAGCCCCGGAGGCAGGACAGGGTTATACGAGCAGTACTTC. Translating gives CASSPGGRTGLYEQYF. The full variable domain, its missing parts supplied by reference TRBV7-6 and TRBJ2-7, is GAGVSQSPRYKVTKRGQDVALRCDPISGHVSLYWYRQALGQGPEFLTYFNYEAQQDKSGLPNDRFSAERPEGSISTLTIQRTEQRDSAMYRCASSPGGRTGLYEQYFGPGTRLTVT.